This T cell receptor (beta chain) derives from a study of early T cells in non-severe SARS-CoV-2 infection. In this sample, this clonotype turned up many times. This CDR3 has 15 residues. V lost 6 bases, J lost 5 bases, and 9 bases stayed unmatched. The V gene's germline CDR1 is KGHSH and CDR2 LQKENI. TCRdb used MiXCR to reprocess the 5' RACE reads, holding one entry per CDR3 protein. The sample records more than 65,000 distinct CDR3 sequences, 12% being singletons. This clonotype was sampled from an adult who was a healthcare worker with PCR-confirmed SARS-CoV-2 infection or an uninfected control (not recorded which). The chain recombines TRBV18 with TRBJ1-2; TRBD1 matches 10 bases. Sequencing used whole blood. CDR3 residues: CASSTGTGVGYGYTF. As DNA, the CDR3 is TGTGCCAGCTCCACCGGGACAGGGGTCGGTTATGGCTACACCTTC.